This TCR beta chain came from a study of cytomegalovirus exposure and HLA in healthy donors. Germline CDR1 and CDR2: WNHNN and SYGVQD (reference sequence). Losses at the gene ends were 2 bases for V and 4 bases for J; bases not matched to a gene: 7. The CDR3 extends over 16 amino acids. Findings of the study overall: Some TCR beta chains (over 150 of them) were listed as cytomegalovirus-associated. It was likely that a cluster of highly shared sequence variants was a sequencing artifact. An analysis was carried out later, and it reportedly showed fewer N-insertions in an Asian-associated ancestry cluster than the 666-donor mean.

With respect to this clone: What it binds is not known.

The PCR employed 60 Vbeta primers together with 13 Jbeta primers. The repertoire was sequenced with immunoSEQ multiplex PCR; TCRdb's copy has only in-frame clones and lacks some. This sample's table has 150,000 to 200,000 clones. The sequenced sample was PBMCs. The source of this sequence is a woman aged 60-75 years in good health and CMV-seronegative. The chain recombines TRBV10-1 with TRBJ2-1; 8 bases fit TRBD1. The CDR3 region is CASSEQSGGGYNEQFF. The CDR3 nucleotides read TGCGCCAGCAGTGAGCAGTCAGGGGGCGGATACAATGAGCAGTTCTTC.